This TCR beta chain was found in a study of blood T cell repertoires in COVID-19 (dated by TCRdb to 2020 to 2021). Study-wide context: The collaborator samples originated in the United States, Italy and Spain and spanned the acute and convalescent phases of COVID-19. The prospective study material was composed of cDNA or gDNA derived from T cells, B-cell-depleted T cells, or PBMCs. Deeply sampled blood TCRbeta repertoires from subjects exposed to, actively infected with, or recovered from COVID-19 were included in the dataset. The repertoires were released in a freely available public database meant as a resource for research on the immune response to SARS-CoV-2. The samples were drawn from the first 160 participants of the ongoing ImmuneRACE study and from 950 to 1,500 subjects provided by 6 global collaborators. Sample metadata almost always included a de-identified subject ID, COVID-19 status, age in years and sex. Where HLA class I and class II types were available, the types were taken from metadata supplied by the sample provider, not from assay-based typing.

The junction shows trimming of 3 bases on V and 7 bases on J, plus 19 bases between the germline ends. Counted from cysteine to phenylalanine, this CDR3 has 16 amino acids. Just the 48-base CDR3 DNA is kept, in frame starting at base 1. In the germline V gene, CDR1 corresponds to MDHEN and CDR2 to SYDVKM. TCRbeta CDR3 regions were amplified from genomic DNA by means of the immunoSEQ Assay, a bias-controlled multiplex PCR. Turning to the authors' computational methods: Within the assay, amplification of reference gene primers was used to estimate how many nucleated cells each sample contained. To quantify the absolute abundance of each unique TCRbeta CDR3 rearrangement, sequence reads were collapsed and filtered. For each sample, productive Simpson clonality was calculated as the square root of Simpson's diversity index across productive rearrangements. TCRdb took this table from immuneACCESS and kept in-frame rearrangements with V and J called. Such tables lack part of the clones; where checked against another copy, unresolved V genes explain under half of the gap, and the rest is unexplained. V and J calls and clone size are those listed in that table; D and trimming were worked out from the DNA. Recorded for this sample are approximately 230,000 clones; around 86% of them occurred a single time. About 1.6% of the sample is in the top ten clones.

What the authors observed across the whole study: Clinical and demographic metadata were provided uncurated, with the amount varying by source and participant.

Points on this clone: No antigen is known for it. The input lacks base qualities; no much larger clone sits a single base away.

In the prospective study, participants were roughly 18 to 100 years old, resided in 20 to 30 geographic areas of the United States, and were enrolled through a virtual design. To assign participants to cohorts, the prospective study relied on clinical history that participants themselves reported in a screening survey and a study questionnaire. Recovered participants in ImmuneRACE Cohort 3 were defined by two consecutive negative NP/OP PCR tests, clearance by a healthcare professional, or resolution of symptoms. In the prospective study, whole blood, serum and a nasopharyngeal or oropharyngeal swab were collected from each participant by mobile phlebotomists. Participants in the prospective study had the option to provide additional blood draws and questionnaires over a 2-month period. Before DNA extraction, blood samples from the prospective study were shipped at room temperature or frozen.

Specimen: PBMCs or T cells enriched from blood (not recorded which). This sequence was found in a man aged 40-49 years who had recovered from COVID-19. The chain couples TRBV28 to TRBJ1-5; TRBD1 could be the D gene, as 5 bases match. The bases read TGTGCCAGCAGTTTTACACAGGCTGGAATTGGGCAGCCCCAGCATTTT. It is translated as CASSFTQAGIGQPQHF.